Listed below are T cell receptor beta chains from one sample, sequenced in a study of T cell changes during pregnancy in multiple sclerosis. Here immunoSEQ multiplex PCR was the method, and the copy in TCRdb shows in-frame clones only, minus some. The sample has approximately 43,000 clones, 90% to 95% seen once. The sequences come from CD8+ T cells from peripheral blood mononuclear cells, collected in the third trimester of pregnancy. The origin of the receptors is a female donor with multiple sclerosis, enrolled in a pregnancy study. Each CDR3 is given with its conserved first and last residue. D genes are given only for firm matches. Not all rows give a size; the values are once, few, many and, for expanded clones, a class.

v_call	clone_size	j_call	d_call	cdr3_aa	cdr3_nt
TRBV6-1	.	TRBJ2-7	.	CASSESHEQYF	TGTGCCAGCAGTGAATCTCACGAGCAGTACTTC
TRBV13	.	TRBJ2-7	TRBD1	CASSPGQGGLYEQYF	TGTGCCAGCAGCCCGGGACAGGGTGGTCTCTACGAGCAGTACTTC
TRBV7-9	.	TRBJ2-1	.	CASSSGFRYEQFF	TGTGCCAGCAGTTCAGGGTTTCGGTATGAGCAGTTCTTC
TRBV7-9	.	TRBJ1-1	TRBD1	CASSLARQGEAFF	TGTGCCAGCAGCTTAGCGAGACAGGGTGAAGCTTTCTTT
TRBV5-4	.	TRBJ1-1	TRBD1	CASSQEGTAYTEAFF	TGTGCCAGCAGCCAAGAAGGGACAGCCTACACTGAAGCTTTCTTT
TRBV6-5	.	TRBJ2-1	TRBD2	CASSALAEAYNEQFF	TGTGCCAGCAGCGCGCTAGCGGAGGCCTACAATGAGCAGTTCTTC
TRBV27	once	TRBJ1-2	.	CASSPGRGYDYTF	TGTGCCAGCAGCCCCGGCAGGGGCTATGACTACACCTTC
TRBV15	.	TRBJ1-1	TRBD1	CATSRDLGTVNTEAFF	TGTGCCACCAGCAGGGACCTAGGGACAGTGAACACTGAAGCTTTCTTT
TRBV28	.	TRBJ2-7	.	CASSLQGRSYEQYF	TGTGCCAGCAGTTTACAGGGGCGCTCCTACGAGCAGTACTTC
TRBV5-4	.	TRBJ2-3	.	CASSSTGSPYTDTQYF	TGTGCCAGCAGCTCCACAGGGAGTCCCTACACAGATACGCAGTATTTT
TRBV10-2	.	TRBJ2-1	TRBD2	CASITSGRGEQFF	TGCGCCAGCATCACTAGCGGGAGAGGGGAGCAGTTCTTC
TRBV27	.	TRBJ2-4	.	CASSERGTKNIQYF	TGTGCCAGCAGCGAAAGGGGGACCAAAAACATTCAGTACTTC
TRBV7-6	.	TRBJ2-1	TRBD2	CASSLVGLAGGEGYNEQFF	TGTGCCAGCAGCTTAGTCGGACTAGCGGGAGGGGAGGGATACAATGAGCAGTTCTTC
TRBV9	.	TRBJ1-3	.	CASSVAGVYGNTIYF	TGTGCCAGCAGCGTAGCAGGGGTGTACGGAAACACCATATATTTT
TRBV13	.	TRBJ2-3	.	CASSLTRVSLDTQYF	TGTGCCAGCAGCTTGACTAGAGTGAGTTTAGATACGCAGTATTTT
TRBV25-1	.	TRBJ2-3	.	CASSSAYIQYF	TGTGCCAGCAGTAGCGCCTACATCCAGTATTTT
TRBV5-1	once	TRBJ2-7	.	CASSLYSTYEQYF	TGCGCCAGCAGCTTGTATAGCACCTACGAGCAGTACTTC
TRBV15	once	TRBJ2-5	TRBD1	CATSSPGTGWETQYF	TGTGCCACCAGCAGTCCGGGGACAGGGTGGGAGACCCAGTACTTC
TRBV15	.	TRBJ1-2	.	CATSSLGEDSNYGYTF	TGTGCCACCAGCAGTCTCGGCGAGGACAGTAACTATGGCTACACCTTC
TRBV7-9	.	TRBJ2-7	.	CASSLTGNSYQYEQYF	TGTGCCAGCAGCTTAACAGGGAACAGTTACCAGTACGAGCAGTACTTC
TRBV28	.	TRBJ2-3	.	CASSFYDYPSQYF	TGTGCCAGCAGTTTCTACGACTATCCCAGTCAGTATTTT
TRBV30	.	TRBJ1-1	.	CAWSVSSDSTEAFF	TGTGCCTGGAGTGTCTCAAGTGATAGCACTGAAGCTTTCTTT
TRBV28	.	TRBJ2-7	TRBD2	CASSSGLAAAYEQYF	TGTGCCAGCAGTTCGGGACTAGCGGCCGCCTACGAGCAGTACTTC
TRBV7-9	.	TRBJ2-2	.	CASSPTGGWNTGELFF	TGTGCCAGCAGCCCCACGGGGGGCTGGAACACCGGGGAGCTGTTTTTT
TRBV28	.	TRBJ2-7	.	CASSLRGYEQYF	TGTGCCAGCAGTTTGCGGGGATACGAGCAGTACTTC
TRBV28	.	TRBJ1-2	.	CASSPAGQGLYGYTF	TGTGCCAGCAGCCCGGCCGGCCAGGGCTTGTATGGCTACACCTTC
TRBV6-5	.	TRBJ2-1	TRBD2	CASSYSGRASEQFF	TGTGCCAGCAGTTACTCCGGGAGGGCCTCTGAGCAGTTCTTC
TRBV2	.	TRBJ1-1	.	CAILGGANTEAFF	TGTGCCATCTTAGGGGGGGCGAACACTGAAGCTTTCTTT
TRBV11-3	.	TRBJ2-7	TRBD2	CAASGRSSYEQYF	TGTGCCGCAAGCGGGAGGAGCTCCTACGAGCAGTACTTC
TRBV28	.	TRBJ1-5	TRBD1	CASRRTGSNQPQHF	TGTGCCAGCAGGCGGACAGGGAGCAATCAGCCCCAGCATTTT
TRBV27	.	TRBJ2-1	.	CASSFGSNEQFF	TGTGCCAGCAGTTTCGGGTCCAATGAGCAGTTCTTC
TRBV6-5	.	TRBJ2-2	TRBD1	CASSYGTGDTGELFF	TGTGCCAGCAGTTATGGGACAGGGGACACCGGGGAGCTGTTTTTT
TRBV27	once	TRBJ2-1	.	CASSFTRSNEQFF	TGTGCCAGCAGTTTCACTAGGAGCAATGAGCAGTTCTTC